This is a list of T cell receptor beta chains from one sample in a study of identical twins. TCRdb itself ran the 5' RACE reads through MiXCR, one entry per CDR3 protein. The repertoire has a few hundred thousand distinct CDR3 sequences, under 9% of them found once; the top ten carry roughly 2.1%. These data are also associated with another study on yellow fever vaccine responses in identical twins.

Sequencing input: memory (CD45RO+) T cells sorted from blood. These receptors originate from a young woman in good health. The CDR3 runs from the conserved cysteine through the conserved F or W. D genes are given only for firm matches. Size is omitted from some rows. Given values are once, few, many or a class for expanded clones.

clone_size: many
j_call: TRBJ1-2
v_call: TRBV29-1
d_call: TRBD1
cdr3_nt: TGCAGCGTTGGAACCTCGGGACAGACGGGAGGCTACACCTTC
cdr3_aa: CSVGTSGQTGGYTF

clone_size: few
j_call: TRBJ1-6
v_call: TRBV13
d_call: .
cdr3_nt: TGTGCCAGCAGCTTATTGGGTTCACCCCTCCACTTT
cdr3_aa: CASSLLGSPLHF

clone_size: many
j_call: TRBJ2-1
v_call: TRBV6-1
d_call: TRBD1
cdr3_nt: TGTGCCAGCAGCAAGGACAGGGGGTGGAATGAGCAGTTCTTC
cdr3_aa: CASSKDRGWNEQFF

clone_size: .
j_call: TRBJ1-4
v_call: TRBV6-1
d_call: .
cdr3_nt: TGTGCCAGCGGCCTCTACCGCGGGGACCGCCTTAATGAAAAACTGTTTTTT
cdr3_aa: CASGLYRGDRLNEKLFF

clone_size: few
j_call: TRBJ2-3
v_call: TRBV6-2/TRBV6-3
d_call: .
cdr3_nt: TGTGCCAGCAGTTACTCGTCCCAGACGCAGTATTTT
cdr3_aa: CASSYSSQTQYF

clone_size: many
j_call: TRBJ1-2
v_call: TRBV5-8
d_call: .
cdr3_nt: TGTGCCAGCAGCTTGGGCAGGGGCTATGGCTACACCTTC
cdr3_aa: CASSLGRGYGYTF

clone_size: few
j_call: TRBJ2-3
v_call: TRBV7-2
d_call: .
cdr3_nt: TGTGCCAGCAGCACCGGGCCCTACACAGATACGCAGTATTTT
cdr3_aa: CASSTGPYTDTQYF

clone_size: many
j_call: TRBJ2-1
v_call: TRBV20-1
d_call: TRBD2
cdr3_nt: TGCAGTGCTAGGTTAAATCCTAGCGGGAGGTCCTACAATGAGCAGTTCTTC
cdr3_aa: CSARLNPSGRSYNEQFF

clone_size: .
j_call: TRBJ2-1
v_call: TRBV6-1
d_call: TRBD2
cdr3_nt: TGTGCCAGCAGACAGCCATCCAGCGGGGCCCAGCAGTTCTTC
cdr3_aa: CASRQPSSGAQQFF

clone_size: few
j_call: TRBJ2-3
v_call: TRBV2
d_call: .
cdr3_nt: TGTGCCAGCAGATCCTCAATAGGGGCTACAGATACGCAGTATTTT
cdr3_aa: CASRSSIGATDTQYF

clone_size: many
j_call: TRBJ1-1
v_call: TRBV7-8
d_call: TRBD1
cdr3_nt: TGTGCCAGCAGCTTACCCCGGACAGGGGGCTCGATCGCTGAAGCTTTCTTT
cdr3_aa: CASSLPRTGGSIAEAFF

clone_size: few
j_call: TRBJ1-2
v_call: TRBV4-2
d_call: TRBD1
cdr3_nt: TGTGCCAGCAGCCAAGGGGGACAGGGGGCTAAGTATGGCTACACCTTC
cdr3_aa: CASSQGGQGAKYGYTF

clone_size: .
j_call: TRBJ2-3
v_call: TRBV5-1
d_call: .
cdr3_nt: TGCGCCAGCAGCCAGGGGGGCACCGGGGGCACAGATACGCAGTATTTT
cdr3_aa: CASSQGGTGGTDTQYF

clone_size: few
j_call: TRBJ2-3
v_call: TRBV14
d_call: .
cdr3_nt: TGTGCCAGCAGCCAAGTGCCTATGGGTACGCAGTATTTT
cdr3_aa: CASSQVPMGTQYF

clone_size: few
j_call: TRBJ1-1
v_call: TRBV5-1
d_call: TRBD1
cdr3_nt: TGCGCCAGCAGCTTGGCGACAGGGGCCAGGGACACTGAAGCTTTCTTT
cdr3_aa: CASSLATGARDTEAFF

clone_size: few
j_call: TRBJ1-3
v_call: TRBV29-1
d_call: .
cdr3_nt: TGCAGCGCCAAAAGGCCGGAGGCTGGAAACACCATATATTTT
cdr3_aa: CSAKRPEAGNTIYF

clone_size: few
j_call: TRBJ1-4
v_call: TRBV29-1
d_call: .
cdr3_nt: TGCAGCGTTGAGGGTTCCGAAAAACTGTTTTTT
cdr3_aa: CSVEGSEKLFF

clone_size: many
j_call: TRBJ1-5
v_call: TRBV7-6
d_call: .
cdr3_nt: TGTGCCAGCAGCTTAGACGTTTCGGGGAAGGGCAATCAGCCCCAGCATTTT
cdr3_aa: CASSLDVSGKGNQPQHF

clone_size: many
j_call: TRBJ2-7
v_call: TRBV20-1
d_call: .
cdr3_nt: TGCAGTGCGCGATGGAACAGGGACTACGAGCAGTACTTC
cdr3_aa: CSARWNRDYEQYF

clone_size: medium-sized
j_call: TRBJ2-7
v_call: TRBV29-1
d_call: TRBD2
cdr3_nt: TGCAGCGTCCACCGGGGGGGGCGGGAGCCCTACGAGCAGTACTTC
cdr3_aa: CSVHRGGREPYEQYF

clone_size: .
j_call: TRBJ2-6
v_call: TRBV6-2/TRBV6-3
d_call: TRBD1
cdr3_nt: TGTGCCAGCAGTTACTCGATCGGGACAGGGGGCGTTTCTGGGGCCAACGTCCTGACTTTC
cdr3_aa: CASSYSIGTGGVSGANVLTF

clone_size: few
j_call: TRBJ1-2
v_call: TRBV13
d_call: .
cdr3_nt: TGTGCCAGCAGCTTAGGACGGGGGATTAACTATGGCTACACCTTC
cdr3_aa: CASSLGRGINYGYTF